Listed below are T cell receptor beta chains from one sample, sequenced in a study of regulatory T cells in long-lasting Graves disease. In TCRdb, the multiplex PCR reads were re-called with MiXCR into one record per CDR3 protein. The profile covers around 480,000 distinct CDR3 sequences, with around 16% appearing a single time and 25% taken by the ten largest. These sequences were also reported in another study, on T cells in Graves' hyperthyroidism and ophthalmopathy.

The sample was peripheral blood mononuclear cells (PBMCs), taken at new diagnosis, from a patient treated with antithyroid drugs. Receptor source: a woman aged 35-65 years with Graves disease. Both conserved end residues are part of each CDR3. Each record gives: V gene, J gene, D gene, clone size, CDR3 protein, CDR3 DNA. D genes are given only for firm matches. Clone size is given for some rows only: seen once, a few or many times, or a class if the clone is expanded.

TRBV30,TRBJ1-2,-,many,CAWTEQGVAYTF,TGTGCCTGGACCGAACAGGGCGTTGCCTACACCTTC
TRBV3-1,TRBJ2-2,-,-,CASRARGGELFF,TGTGCCAGCAGAGCCCGAGGCGGGGAGCTGTTTTTT
TRBV6-1,TRBJ2-1,TRBD1,-,CASSPWTGGDSEQFF,TGTGCCAGCAGTCCCTGGACAGGGGGCGATAGTGAGCAGTTCTTC
TRBV15,TRBJ2-1,-,few,CATSRGVQGGFDEQFF,TGTGCCACCAGCAGAGGTGTCCAGGGTGGTTTCGATGAGCAGTTCTTC
TRBV7-3,TRBJ2-3,TRBD1,many,CASSHGTGRTDTQYF,TGTGCCAGCAGCCACGGGACAGGACGTACAGATACGCAGTATTTT
TRBV2,TRBJ1-6,-,many,CASSDRGHSYNSPLHF,TGTGCCAGCAGTGACAGGGGCCACTCCTATAATTCACCCCTCCACTTT
TRBV7-9,TRBJ2-5,-,-,CASSLRGGQQETQYF,TGTGCCAGCAGCTTACGCGGGGGACAGCAAGAGACCCAGTACTTC
TRBV7-9,TRBJ1-5,-,-,CASSLGEGISNQPQHF,TGTGCCAGCAGCTTAGGCGAGGGGATTAGCAATCAGCCCCAGCATTTT
TRBV2,TRBJ1-5,TRBD1,-,CATGPGDRGSNQPQHF,TGTGCCACCGGCCCAGGGGACAGGGGATCCAATCAGCCCCAGCATTTT
TRBV20-1,TRBJ1-4,-,few,CSASGAGVGEKLFF,TGCAGTGCTAGCGGAGCAGGGGTTGGTGAAAAACTGTTTTTT
TRBV28,TRBJ1-2,-,-,CASSLSVTAPYGYTF,TGTGCCAGCAGTTTATCCGTGACAGCTCCCTATGGCTACACCTTC
TRBV30,TRBJ2-1,TRBD1,many,CAWSGVEGQGNEQFF,TGTGCCTGGAGTGGAGTCGAAGGACAGGGGAATGAGCAGTTCTTC
TRBV7-2,TRBJ2-2,TRBD2,many,CASSPSRTGGVGELFF,TGTGCCAGCAGCCCGAGTCGGACGGGGGGTGTCGGGGAGCTGTTTTTT
TRBV20-1,TRBJ1-1,-,few,CSASRGQWLTEAFF,TGCAGTGCTAGTAGGGGACAATGGCTCACTGAAGCTTTCTTT
TRBV2,TRBJ1-1,-,-,CASSGVGGRGTEAFF,TGTGCCAGCAGTGGGGTTGGGGGGCGGGGCACTGAAGCTTTCTTT
TRBV5-1,TRBJ1-2,TRBD1,few,CASSRGQDQGYTF,TGCGCCAGCAGTCGTGGACAGGATCAAGGCTACACCTTC
TRBV2,TRBJ2-5,-,-,CASSVPGKETQYF,TGTGCCAGCAGTGTACCCGGGAAAGAGACCCAGTACTTC
TRBV6-1,TRBJ2-7,-,many,CASSPTGSVGYEQYF,TGTGCCAGCAGCCCCACGGGGTCTGTTGGATACGAGCAGTACTTC
TRBV20-1,TRBJ1-1,TRBD1,many,CSARDVGTGDAEAFF,TGCAGTGCTAGAGATGTAGGGACAGGGGATGCTGAAGCTTTCTTT
TRBV20-1,TRBJ1-1,-,-,CSASQQVGFEAFF,TGCAGTGCTAGTCAGCAGGTGGGCTTTGAAGCTTTCTTT
TRBV4-1,TRBJ1-1,-,-,CASSQDPTGRNTEAFF,TGCGCCAGCAGCCAAGATCCTACAGGAAGGAACACTGAAGCTTTCTTT
TRBV7-8,TRBJ2-5,-,many,CASSPLVLETQYF,TGTGCCAGCAGCCCTCTGGTACTGGAGACCCAGTACTTC
TRBV29-1,TRBJ2-3,-,-,CSVDGTIYRDRGTDTQYF,TGCAGCGTTGACGGTACGATCTACAGGGATAGGGGCACAGATACGCAGTATTTT
TRBV15,TRBJ1-5,-,few,CATSRGSQPQHF,TGTGCCACCAGCAGAGGGAGCCAGCCCCAGCATTTT
TRBV3-1,TRBJ2-3,TRBD2,many,CASSRSGGYGDTQYF,TGTGCCAGCAGCCGTAGCGGGGGATATGGAGATACGCAGTATTTT
TRBV4-1,TRBJ2-4,TRBD1,-,CASSTGDREFAQYF,TGCGCCAGCAGCACAGGCGACAGGGAATTTGCCCAGTACTTC
TRBV4-1,TRBJ2-2,TRBD1,few,CASSKAGQGIGELFF,TGCGCCAGCAGCAAAGCCGGACAGGGGATCGGGGAGCTGTTTTTT
TRBV4-1,TRBJ2-7,-,few,CASSLQYGVKNEQYF,TGCGCCAGCAGCCTCCAGTATGGGGTCAAGAACGAGCAGTACTTC
TRBV14,TRBJ2-2,TRBD2,few,CASSQLAGNGELFF,TGTGCCAGCAGCCAGCTAGCGGGGAACGGGGAGCTGTTTTTT
TRBV7-9,TRBJ1-2,-,-,CASSLVETLNGYTF,TGTGCCAGCAGCTTAGTCGAGACACTTAATGGCTACACCTTC
TRBV30,TRBJ2-3,TRBD2,-,CAWSALAGGDTQYF,TGTGCCTGGAGTGCACTAGCGGGTGGGGATACGCAGTATTTT
TRBV19,TRBJ1-1,TRBD1,many,CASRTGDVNTEAFF,TGTGCCAGTAGGACAGGGGATGTGAACACTGAAGCTTTCTTT
TRBV28,TRBJ1-2,TRBD1,-,CASSLSGQGKGYTF,TGTGCCAGCAGTCTCTCGGGACAGGGAAAGGGCTACACCTTC
TRBV20-1,TRBJ1-2,-,few,CSARAGTVNYGYTF,TGCAGTGCTAGAGCCGGGACGGTAAACTATGGCTACACCTTC
TRBV6-5,TRBJ2-7,-,-,CASSYSYAGRYEQYF,TGTGCCAGCAGTTACTCTTACGCAGGGCGGTACGAGCAGTACTTC
TRBV7-9,TRBJ2-1,-,few,CASSRDRYYYNEQFF,TGTGCCAGCAGCCGGGACCGATACTACTACAATGAGCAGTTCTTC
TRBV13,TRBJ2-5,-,-,CASSLGGSRETQYF,TGTGCCAGCAGCTTAGGGGGGTCGAGGGAGACCCAGTACTTC
TRBV7-6,TRBJ1-3,-,-,CASSLSDASGNTIYF,TGTGCCAGCAGCTTATCAGACGCCTCTGGAAACACCATATATTTT
TRBV5-6,TRBJ2-2,-,-,CASSLGQVTGELFF,TGTGCCAGCAGCCTGGGGCAGGTCACCGGGGAGCTGTTTTTT
TRBV3-1,TRBJ1-4,-,many,CASSQDYRVSEKLFF,TGTGCCAGCAGCCAAGATTATAGGGTCAGTGAAAAACTGTTTTTT
TRBV7-2,TRBJ2-1,-,few,CASSLLMTGPGNEQFF,TGTGCCAGCAGCTTATTGATGACGGGCCCTGGCAATGAGCAGTTCTTC
TRBV12-3/TRBV12-4,TRBJ2-5,-,many,CASRGPGTQYF,TGTGCCAGCAGGGGGCCGGGGACCCAGTACTTC
TRBV4-1,TRBJ2-5,TRBD2,-,CASSQARLAGKETQYF,TGCGCCAGCAGCCAAGCCAGACTAGCGGGGAAGGAGACCCAGTACTTC
TRBV24-1,TRBJ2-6,-,-,CATSGTAYSGANVLTF,TGTGCCACCAGTGGGACAGCCTACTCTGGGGCCAACGTCCTGACTTTC
TRBV12-3/TRBV12-4,TRBJ2-2,TRBD1,-,CASSSIQGSGELFF,TGTGCCAGCAGTTCGATACAGGGGTCCGGGGAGCTGTTTTTT